This T cell receptor beta chain is drawn from a study of T cell repertoires in cytomegalovirus infection. Looking at the study overall: Public TCR beta signatures were indicative of both CMV infection and a matching HLA type.

This clonotype was counted many times. Its antigen is as yet unknown. Germline lookup yields CDR1 SQVTM and CDR2 ANQGSEA. CDR3 length: 17 residues. V lost 4 bases and J lost 3, with 19 bases in between. MiXCR, applied by TCRdb to the reads, yields one record per CDR3 protein. Found here are about 310,000 distinct CDR3 sequences, 9.6% of them singletons; the top ten hold approximately 2.4%. Study observations and caveats: Cumulated frequencies of public TCR beta families served to identify carriers of CMV plus the relevant HLA. In two of eight donors, the top clonotype was HLA-C-restricted CMV-specific.

The V call is TRBV29-1, the J call TRBJ2-6; the D is unclear. Sequenced input: PBMCs. This clonotype was sampled from a human donor in good health (CMV status not recorded). Some clones in this sample may be carry-over from other donors' samples. The CDR3 DNA is TGCAGCGTTGTTAGGGCAGATATCTCTGGTGGGGCCAACGTCCTGACTTTC. Translation gives CSVVRADISGGANVLTF.